These T cell receptor beta chains were read from a single sample in a study of cytomegalovirus exposure and HLA in healthy donors. Data came from immunoSEQ multiplex PCR; TCRdb stores just in-frame clones and leaves some out. The sample includes about 200,000 clones, 82% of them seen just once. Sequenced: PBMCs. The receptors stem from a young woman in good health and CMV-seronegative. Both conserved end residues are part of each CDR3. The D gene is left open where the match is weak. Clone size is given for some rows only: seen once, a few or many times, or a class if the clone is expanded.

>TRBV30|NA|NA|TRBJ1-3
CAWSRILDSPSGNTIYF
TGTGCCTGGAGTCGAATTCTGGACAGCCCCTCTGGAAACACCATATATTTT
>TRBV10-3|NA|NA|TRBJ1-2
CAISESYGGGGYTF
TGTGCCATCAGTGAGTCGTATGGGGGCGGTGGCTACACCTTC
>TRBV14|once|TRBD2|TRBJ2-3
CASSRTREALRDTQYF
TGTGCCAGCAGCCGAACCCGGGAGGCCCTCCGAGATACGCAGTATTTT
>TRBV2|once|NA|TRBJ2-7
CASRKQQPEQYF
TGTGCCAGCCGGAAGCAACAGCCGGAGCAGTACTTC
>TRBV28|NA|NA|TRBJ2-3
CASSPGGQGTDTQYF
TGTGCCAGCAGTCCAGGGGGGCAGGGAACAGATACGCAGTATTTT
>TRBV28|NA|TRBD2|TRBJ2-1
CATYTRLAGGANEQFF
TGTGCCACTTACACTCGACTAGCGGGAGGAGCCAATGAGCAGTTCTTC
>TRBV28|NA|TRBD1|TRBJ2-3
CASSLDRGSDTQYF
TGTGCCAGCAGTTTAGACAGGGGATCAGATACGCAGTATTTT
>TRBV28|NA|NA|TRBJ1-5
CASSLAPWAGDQPQHF
TGTGCCAGCAGCCTAGCCCCGTGGGCGGGGGATCAGCCCCAGCATTTT
>TRBV28|NA|TRBD1|TRBJ2-7
CASLSAGRDRGEQYF
TGTGCCAGCCTATCGGCGGGCCGGGACAGGGGGGAGCAGTACTTC
>TRBV5-1|NA|TRBD2|TRBJ2-3
CASSHSGGGRITDTQYF
TGCGCCAGCAGCCATTCGGGCGGCGGGAGGATAACAGATACGCAGTATTTT
>TRBV7-9|few|TRBD1|TRBJ1-6
CASRQQGDSPLHF
TGTGCCAGCAGGCAACAGGGGGACTCACCCCTCCACTTT
>TRBV5-6|NA|TRBD1|TRBJ1-2
CASSLVGTGLNGYTF
TGTGCCAGCAGCTTGGTAGGGACAGGCTTAAATGGCTACACCTTC
>TRBV27|NA|TRBD2|TRBJ2-7
CASSFGLAGGEQYF
TGTGCCAGCAGTTTTGGACTAGCGGGAGGCGAGCAGTACTTC
>TRBV6-6|NA|TRBD1|TRBJ1-2
CASSYSGGPNYGYTF
TGTGCCAGCAGTTACTCAGGGGGCCCCAACTATGGCTACACCTTC
>TRBV10-2|NA|TRBD2|TRBJ2-1
CASSELGLAGANEQFF
TGCGCCAGCAGTGAGTTGGGGCTAGCGGGAGCGAATGAGCAGTTCTTC
>TRBV16|NA|NA|TRBJ2-3
CASSQWENTQYF
TGTGCCAGCAGCCAATGGGAGAACACGCAGTATTTT
>TRBV19|NA|TRBD2|TRBJ2-7
CASSGTSGAAYEQYF
TGTGCCAGTTCCGGGACTAGCGGAGCTGCCTACGAGCAGTACTTC
>TRBV28|NA|NA|TRBJ1-3
CASSFPAGNTIYF
TGTGCCAGCAGTTTCCCCGCTGGAAACACCATATATTTT
>TRBV28|NA|NA|TRBJ2-7
CASSSYLYEQYF
TGTGCCAGCAGTTCGTATCTCTACGAGCAGTACTTC
>TRBV28|NA|NA|TRBJ2-1
CASTYGLRSYNEQFF
TGTGCCAGCACATACGGACTTCGCTCCTACAATGAGCAGTTCTTC
>TRBV10-3|NA|TRBD2|TRBJ2-3
CAISESRTSQADTQYF
TGTGCCATCAGTGAGTCACGGACTAGTCAGGCAGATACGCAGTATTTT
>TRBV5-1|NA|TRBD1|TRBJ1-3
CASSIGTGGSNTIYF
TGCGCCAGCAGCATTGGGACAGGGGGATCAAACACCATATATTTT
>TRBV28|NA|TRBD1|TRBJ1-5
CASSARDSAFYSNQPQHF
TGTGCCAGCTCCGCACGGGACAGCGCCTTTTATAGCAATCAGCCCCAGCATTTT
>TRBV10-2|NA|TRBD2|TRBJ2-1
CATKREVNNEQFF
TGCGCTACGAAGCGGGAGGTAAACAATGAGCAGTTCTTC
>TRBV6-6|once|TRBD2|TRBJ2-1
CASWAGTSFRSEQFF
TGTGCCAGCTGGGCCGGGACTAGTTTTCGTAGTGAGCAGTTCTTC
>TRBV6-5|NA|TRBD2|TRBJ2-3
CASSYSGRESTDTQYF
TGTGCCAGCAGTTACTCGGGGCGGGAGAGCACAGATACGCAGTATTTT
>TRBV28|few|TRBD1|TRBJ1-6
CASSLGGTGVSPLHF
TGTGCCAGCAGTTTGGGTGGGACAGGGGTTTCACCCCTCCACTTT
>TRBV6-1|few|NA|TRBJ1-1
CASSEGAGPTEAFF
TGTGCCAGCAGTGAAGGTGCAGGGCCCACAGAAGCTTTCTTT
>TRBV28|NA|TRBD1|TRBJ1-5
CASSSGQKNQPQHF
TGTGCCAGCAGTTCGGGACAGAAAAATCAGCCCCAGCATTTT
>TRBV28|once|NA|TRBJ1-2
CASSLSPAGGLGGYTF
TGTGCCAGCAGTTTATCCCCCGCGGGGGGCTTGGGTGGCTACACCTTC
>TRBV5-1|once|NA|TRBJ2-5
CASSSPQETQYF
TGCGCCAGCAGCTCCCCACAAGAGACCCAGTACTTC
>TRBV6-6|NA|TRBD1|TRBJ2-7
CASSYSGQGAYEQYF
TGTGCCAGCAGTTACTCGGGACAGGGGGCCTACGAGCAGTACTTC
>TRBV28|once|TRBD1|TRBJ2-1
CASSAGTGLLGQFF
TGTGCCAGCAGTGCAGGGACAGGGTTATTGGGGCAGTTCTTC
>TRBV2|NA|NA|TRBJ1-1
CASSDRVEVAEAFF
TGTGCCAGCAGTGACAGGGTTGAAGTCGCTGAAGCTTTCTTT
>TRBV27|once|NA|TRBJ2-7
CASRQGYEQYF
TGTGCCAGCAGGCAGGGCTACGAGCAGTACTTC
>TRBV21-1|NA|NA|TRBJ2-5
CASSKGFREEETQYF
TGTGCCAGCAGCAAAGGGTTCCGGGAGGAGGAGACCCAGTACTTC
>TRBV2|NA|TRBD1|TRBJ2-1
CASSPSRGLLGNEQFF
TGTGCCAGCAGTCCGTCCAGGGGGCTTCTAGGGAATGAGCAGTTCTTC
>TRBV4-3|few|TRBD2|TRBJ2-1
CASSQDVTSGRSGEQFF
TGCGCCAGCAGCCAAGATGTGACTAGCGGGAGGTCCGGCGAGCAGTTCTTC
>TRBV7-9|NA|TRBD1|TRBJ1-3
CASGGQLSSGNTIYF
TGTGCCAGCGGGGGACAGCTCAGCTCTGGAAACACCATATATTTT
>TRBV11-3|NA|NA|TRBJ1-1
CASSHSSGQSILGAFF
TGTGCCAGCAGCCACTCGTCGGGTCAATCCATTCTTGGGGCTTTCTTT
>TRBV11-2|NA|TRBD2|TRBJ2-1
CASSLVSGLAVLNEQFF
TGTGCCAGCAGCTTAGTTTCGGGACTAGCGGTGTTGAATGAGCAGTTCTTC
>TRBV9|NA|NA|TRBJ2-2
CASSVAGVSTGRDTGELFF
TGTGCCAGCAGCGTAGCCGGGGTCAGCACAGGGCGCGACACCGGGGAGCTGTTTTTT
>TRBV7-2|NA|NA|TRBJ2-7
CASSSPFSDEQYF
TGTGCCAGCAGCTCCCCTTTTAGCGACGAGCAGTACTTC
>TRBV23-1|NA|NA|TRBJ2-3
CASALTAVSTDTQYF
TGCGCCAGCGCCCTCACCGCGGTTAGCACAGATACGCAGTATTTT
>TRBV21-1|NA|NA|TRBJ2-1
CASSKGATSGTRSYNEQFF
TGTGCCAGCAGCAAAGGGGCGACTAGCGGCACCCGCTCCTACAATGAGCAGTTCTTC
>TRBV6-1|few|NA|TRBJ1-1
CASSEGGGGLLNTEAFF
TGTGCCAGCAGTGAAGGCGGCGGTGGACTCCTGAACACTGAAGCTTTCTTT
>TRBV2|NA|NA|TRBJ2-7
CASAQTYEQYF
TGTGCCAGCGCCCAGACATACGAGCAGTACTTC
>TRBV7-9|NA|NA|TRBJ2-1
CASSLVASSYNEQFF
TGTGCCAGCAGCTTAGTCGCGAGCTCCTACAATGAGCAGTTCTTC
>TRBV5-1|NA|NA|TRBJ2-7
CASNRGEGVYEQYF
TGCGCCAGCAACCGAGGAGAGGGTGTCTACGAGCAGTACTTC
>TRBV7-9|NA|TRBD1|TRBJ1-4
CASSEQGAGEKLFF
TGTGCCAGCAGCGAACAGGGGGCGGGGGAAAAACTGTTTTTT
>TRBV20-1|NA|NA|TRBJ2-1
CSAPRGGEQFF
TGCAGTGCCCCGAGGGGGGGTGAGCAGTTCTTC
>TRBV7-7|NA|TRBD2|TRBJ2-1
CASSLLAGTYNEQFF
TGTGCCAGCAGCTTATTAGCGGGCACCTACAATGAGCAGTTCTTC
>TRBV6-1|once|TRBD1|TRBJ2-3
CASSDRDRGTDTQYF
TGTGCCAGCAGTGACCGGGACAGGGGCACAGATACGCAGTATTTT
>TRBV11-2|NA|TRBD2|TRBJ2-3
CASSLVGLAGSDTQYF
TGTGCCAGCAGCTTAGTTGGACTAGCGGGTTCAGATACGCAGTATTTT
>TRBV2|NA|TRBD1|TRBJ1-2
CASSEFQGAIGYGYTF
TGTGCCAGCAGTGAATTTCAGGGGGCTATAGGCTATGGCTACACCTTC
>TRBV7-9|NA|NA|TRBJ1-3
CASSTHGNTIYF
TGTGCCAGCAGCACTCACGGAAACACCATATATTTT
>TRBV7-7|NA|NA|TRBJ2-7
CASSLDQGWEQYF
TGTGCCAGCAGCTTAGATCAGGGGTGGGAGCAGTACTTC
>TRBV19|NA|TRBD1|TRBJ1-5
CASTIRQGMNQPQHF
TGTGCCAGTACCATTAGACAGGGGATGAATCAGCCCCAGCATTTT
>TRBV6-5|NA|TRBD1|TRBJ1-2
CASSRGTGANYGYTF
TGTGCCAGCAGCCGAGGGACAGGGGCGAACTATGGCTACACCTTC